This T cell receptor beta chain stems from a study of T cell changes during pregnancy in multiple sclerosis (dated by TCRdb to between 2019 and 2020). Regarding the complete study: The study examined how the T cell repertoire changed over the course of pregnancy in women with multiple sclerosis.

In regard to this clone: Its recognized antigen is unknown. Base qualities are not recorded, but no much larger clone differs from it by a single base.

Receptors were amplified or captured by the immunoSEQ multiplex PCR assay. TCRdb stores this immuneACCESS table with in-frame sequences only. Part of the clones is absent; in the studies checked, under half of the shortfall reflects unresolved V genes, and no reason is known for the rest. Within this sample are about 50,000 clones, with about 90% of them counted one time only. The ten biggest clones cover around 9.6% of the sample. The CDR3 runs 13 residues from the cysteine to the phenylalanine. The DNA shown is the 39-base CDR3, in frame from base 1. Trimming removed 5 bases from V and 8 bases from J; the gene matches leave 7 bases unexplained. The germline V gene specifies SGHNT as CDR1 and YENEEA as CDR2.

The rearrangement combines TRBV11-3 with TRBJ1-2, and 8 junction bases match TRBD1. This sequence was found in a female donor with multiple sclerosis, enrolled in a pregnancy study. Material: CD8+ T cells from peripheral blood mononuclear cells, obtained after pregnancy. CDR3 protein: CASSLDRARGYTF. The DNA sequence is as follows: TGTGCCAGCAGCCTGGACAGGGCTAGAGGCTACACCTTC.